This is a list of T cell receptor beta chains from one sample in a study of blood T cell repertoires in COVID-19. The assay was immunoSEQ multiplex PCR, and TCRdb's table has in-frame clones only and misses some. The sample carries about 160,000 clones, about 91% recorded once. The sample comprised peripheral blood. These TCRs come from an older woman who had recovered from COVID-19. CDR3s include the opening cysteine and the closing phenylalanine or tryptophan. D genes are given only for firm matches. Not every row has a clone size; where given, it reads once, few, many or a size class.

V: TRBV5-4
size: NA
J: TRBJ2-1
D: NA
CDR3: CASSLGESSYNEQFF
DNA: TGTGCCAGCAGCTTGGGGGAGAGCTCCTACAATGAGCAGTTCTTC

V: TRBV27
size: NA
J: TRBJ2-6
D: TRBD2
CDR3: CASSRGGAGANVLTF
DNA: TGTGCCAGCAGCCGCGGGGGGGCAGGGGCCAACGTCCTGACTTTC

V: TRBV5-1
size: NA
J: TRBJ2-2
D: TRBD1
CDR3: CASSGGGQGNTGELFF
DNA: TGCGCCAGCAGCGGTGGGGGACAGGGGAACACCGGGGAGCTGTTTTTT

V: TRBV27
size: NA
J: TRBJ2-3
D: TRBD2
CDR3: CASRERGSTDTQYF
DNA: TGTGCCAGCAGGGAGCGGGGGAGCACAGATACGCAGTATTTT

V: TRBV7-2
size: NA
J: TRBJ2-3
D: NA
CDR3: CASSLAPGDTQYF
DNA: TGTGCCAGCAGCTTAGCGCCAGGAGATACGCAGTATTTT

V: TRBV7-9
size: NA
J: TRBJ2-1
D: TRBD2
CDR3: CASSLGLAGNEQFF
DNA: TGTGCCAGCAGCTTAGGGTTAGCGGGGAATGAGCAGTTCTTC

V: TRBV4-2
size: NA
J: TRBJ1-2
D: NA
CDR3: CASSQEALNYGYTF
DNA: TGTGCCAGCAGCCAAGAAGCTCTTAACTATGGCTACACCTTC

V: TRBV6-1
size: NA
J: TRBJ1-2
D: TRBD1
CDR3: CASSDARGQGRYGYTF
DNA: TGTGCCAGCAGTGACGCTCGGGGACAGGGCCGCTATGGCTACACCTTC

V: TRBV7-6
size: NA
J: TRBJ1-1
D: NA
CDR3: CASSQRSGQGGTEAFF
DNA: TGTGCCAGCAGCCAACGCTCGGGACAAGGGGGCACTGAAGCTTTCTTT

V: TRBV4-1
size: NA
J: TRBJ2-1
D: TRBD2
CDR3: CASSRIPGLRRSDNEQFF
DNA: TGCGCCAGCAGCCGGATACCGGGACTACGACGAAGCGACAATGAGCAGTTCTTC

V: TRBV5-4
size: once
J: TRBJ2-6
D: NA
CDR3: CASSTQGLWGSGANVLTF
DNA: TGTGCCAGCAGCACTCAGGGGCTCTGGGGCTCTGGGGCCAACGTCCTGACTTTC

V: TRBV3-1/TRBV3-2
size: NA
J: TRBJ1-3
D: NA
CDR3: CASSRDSSGNTIYF
DNA: TGTGCCAGCAGCCGAGACAGCTCTGGAAACACCATATATTTT

V: TRBV2
size: once
J: TRBJ2-5
D: NA
CDR3: CASSEVGRGTQYF
DNA: TGTGCCAGCAGTGAAGTCGGCCGGGGGACCCAGTACTTC

V: TRBV19
size: NA
J: TRBJ1-1
D: TRBD1
CDR3: CASIEGTGGMNTEAFF
DNA: TGTGCCAGTATTGAAGGGACAGGGGGGATGAACACTGAAGCTTTCTTT

V: TRBV24-1
size: NA
J: TRBJ2-1
D: TRBD1
CDR3: CATRHRDRDGIDEQFF
DNA: TGTGCCACCAGACACCGGGACAGGGACGGAATAGATGAGCAGTTCTTC

V: TRBV19
size: NA
J: TRBJ1-1
D: TRBD1
CDR3: CASRTGTEYTEAFF
DNA: TGTGCCAGTCGTACCGGGACAGAGTACACTGAAGCTTTCTTT

V: TRBV13
size: few
J: TRBJ2-5
D: TRBD2
CDR3: CASSEAGAHQETQYF
DNA: TGTGCCAGCAGCGAAGCGGGGGCCCACCAAGAGACCCAGTACTTC

V: TRBV9
size: NA
J: TRBJ2-3
D: TRBD2
CDR3: CASSPGLALDTQYF
DNA: TGTGCCAGCAGCCCGGGACTAGCGCTAGATACGCAGTATTTT

V: TRBV2
size: once
J: TRBJ1-2
D: NA
CDR3: CASSEALTGFYGYTF
DNA: TGTGCCAGCAGTGAAGCGCTTACAGGTTTCTATGGCTACACCTTC

V: TRBV5-1
size: NA
J: TRBJ1-2
D: TRBD1
CDR3: CASSLEVGQGNYGYTF
DNA: TGCGCCAGCAGCTTGGAGGTAGGACAGGGAAACTATGGCTACACCTTC

V: TRBV7-9
size: NA
J: TRBJ1-2
D: TRBD1
CDR3: CASSPDRGHGYTF
DNA: TGTGCCAGCAGCCCCGACAGGGGGCATGGCTACACCTTC

V: TRBV3-1/TRBV3-2
size: NA
J: TRBJ2-7
D: TRBD1
CDR3: CASSQGQGFPYEQYF
DNA: TGTGCCAGCAGCCAAGGACAGGGGTTTCCCTACGAGCAGTACTTC

V: TRBV6-2/TRBV6-3
size: NA
J: TRBJ2-5
D: NA
CDR3: CASSFRRGGRQETQYF
DNA: TGTGCCAGCAGTTTCCGTAGGGGGGGCAGACAAGAGACCCAGTACTTC

V: TRBV16
size: NA
J: TRBJ2-7
D: NA
CDR3: CASSQLQRAYEQYF
DNA: TGTGCCAGCAGCCAATTACAGAGGGCCTACGAGCAGTACTTC

V: TRBV2
size: NA
J: TRBJ1-2
D: TRBD1
CDR3: CASSAVDRGLGYTF
DNA: TGTGCCAGCTCCGCTGTAGACAGGGGCCTTGGCTACACCTTC

V: TRBV25-1
size: NA
J: TRBJ2-5
D: TRBD1
CDR3: CASSAGTGYGETQYF
DNA: TGTGCCAGCAGTGCCGGGACAGGGTACGGCGAGACCCAGTACTTC

V: TRBV5-5
size: NA
J: TRBJ1-1
D: NA
CDR3: CASSLDPGLSTEAFF
DNA: TGTGCCAGCAGCTTGGACCCGGGATTGAGCACTGAAGCTTTCTTT

V: TRBV2
size: NA
J: TRBJ2-3
D: TRBD2
CDR3: CASSDAAGGPSTDTQYF
DNA: TGTGCCAGCAGTGATGCTGCGGGGGGACCAAGCACAGATACGCAGTATTTT

V: TRBV5-1
size: few
J: TRBJ1-6
D: NA
CDR3: CASSSSYNSPLHF
DNA: TGCGCCAGCTCCAGCTCCTATAATTCACCCCTCCACTTT

V: TRBV5-6
size: NA
J: TRBJ1-2
D: NA
CDR3: CASRIVGQSLGYTF
DNA: TGTGCCAGCAGAATCGTGGGACAAAGCCTAGGCTACACCTTC

V: TRBV18
size: once
J: TRBJ2-6
D: NA
CDR3: CASSLYSLSGANVLTF
DNA: TGTGCCAGCTCACTATACAGCCTCTCTGGGGCCAACGTCCTGACTTTC

V: TRBV11-1
size: NA
J: TRBJ2-5
D: TRBD1
CDR3: CASSRQGKETQYF
DNA: TGTGCCAGCAGCCGACAGGGGAAAGAGACCCAGTACTTC

V: TRBV5-8
size: NA
J: TRBJ1-5
D: NA
CDR3: CASSFFFQPQHF
DNA: TGTGCCAGCAGCTTCTTTTTTCAGCCCCAGCATTTT

V: TRBV5-1
size: NA
J: TRBJ1-2
D: NA
CDR3: CASSWTPGEGYTF
DNA: TGCGCCAGCAGTTGGACCCCAGGGGAAGGCTACACCTTC

V: TRBV29-1
size: NA
J: TRBJ2-1
D: NA
CDR3: CSVGLYNEQFF
DNA: TGCAGCGTTGGACTCTACAATGAGCAGTTCTTC

V: TRBV18
size: NA
J: TRBJ2-3
D: NA
CDR3: CASSGGNDWVDTQYF
DNA: TGTGCCAGCTCAGGCGGAAATGATTGGGTTGATACGCAGTATTTT

V: TRBV5-4
size: NA
J: TRBJ1-6
D: TRBD1
CDR3: CASSLGTGEYTPLHF
DNA: TGTGCCAGCAGCCTGGGGACAGGGGAATATACACCCCTCCACTTT

V: TRBV5-1
size: NA
J: TRBJ2-1
D: NA
CDR3: CASSLETGTYNEQFF
DNA: TGCGCCAGCAGCTTGGAAACCGGGACCTACAATGAGCAGTTCTTC

V: TRBV18
size: NA
J: TRBJ1-5
D: NA
CDR3: CASSTDREYQPQHF
DNA: TGTGCCAGCTCAACGGACAGAGAATATCAGCCCCAGCATTTT

V: TRBV19
size: NA
J: TRBJ2-6
D: NA
CDR3: CASGTPGANVLTF
DNA: TGTGCCAGCGGGACTCCTGGGGCCAACGTCCTGACTTTC

V: TRBV11-3
size: NA
J: TRBJ2-1
D: TRBD2
CDR3: CASSFGSTSGGHNEQFF
DNA: TGTGCCAGCAGCTTCGGTAGTACTAGCGGGGGGCACAATGAGCAGTTCTTC

V: TRBV5-1
size: NA
J: TRBJ2-4
D: TRBD1
CDR3: CASSVDRGWGNIQYF
DNA: TGCGCCAGCAGCGTTGACAGGGGATGGGGGAACATTCAGTACTTC

V: TRBV2
size: NA
J: TRBJ1-3
D: TRBD1
CDR3: CASSGDRHSGNTIYF
DNA: TGTGCCAGCAGTGGGGACAGACACTCTGGAAACACCATATATTTT

V: TRBV6-5
size: NA
J: TRBJ2-3
D: TRBD1
CDR3: CATANRGSTDTQYF
DNA: TGTGCCACCGCAAACAGGGGGAGCACAGATACGCAGTATTTT

V: TRBV24-1
size: few
J: TRBJ2-1
D: NA
CDR3: CATSDARYEQFF
DNA: TGTGCCACCAGTGACGCTAGGTATGAGCAGTTCTTC

V: TRBV3-1/TRBV3-2
size: NA
J: TRBJ2-5
D: TRBD2
CDR3: CASSQERGGRETQYF
DNA: TGTGCCAGCAGCCAAGAACGGGGGGGCCGAGAGACCCAGTACTTC

V: TRBV5-1
size: NA
J: TRBJ2-2
D: NA
CDR3: CASSLLQTNTGELFF
DNA: TGCGCCAGCAGCTTGTTACAGACGAACACCGGGGAGCTGTTTTTT

V: TRBV14
size: NA
J: TRBJ2-2
D: TRBD1
CDR3: CASSPRQGLFWAGELFF
DNA: TGTGCCAGCAGTCCCCGACAGGGGTTGTTTTGGGCCGGGGAGCTGTTTTTT

V: TRBV2
size: NA
J: TRBJ2-7
D: TRBD1
CDR3: CATQTGNSYEQYF
DNA: TGTGCCACCCAGACAGGGAATTCCTACGAGCAGTACTTC

V: TRBV19
size: NA
J: TRBJ2-2
D: TRBD2
CDR3: CASSGLAGGPGELFF
DNA: TGTGCCAGTAGCGGACTAGCGGGGGGGCCCGGGGAGCTGTTTTTT

V: TRBV9
size: NA
J: TRBJ2-3
D: TRBD2
CDR3: CASSFSLTSGGSDTQYF
DNA: TGTGCCAGCAGCTTTAGTCTAACTAGCGGGGGATCAGATACGCAGTATTTT

V: TRBV15
size: NA
J: TRBJ1-4
D: NA
CDR3: CATSSGQLGEKLFF
DNA: TGTGCCACCAGCAGTGGACAGTTGGGTGAAAAACTGTTTTTT

V: TRBV19
size: NA
J: TRBJ1-5
D: TRBD1
CDR3: CASSTQQGNQPQHF
DNA: TGTGCCAGTAGTACCCAACAGGGGAATCAGCCCCAGCATTTT